This T cell receptor (beta chain) was identified in a study of cytomegalovirus exposure and HLA in healthy donors. 60 Vbeta and 13 Jbeta primers were used in PCR. Assay used: immunoSEQ multiplex PCR; TCRdb lists only in-frame clones, some missing. The sample has under 100,000 clones, roughly 80% seen once. General observations from the study: DRB1 showed the most TCR associations and HLA-C the fewest in a later analysis, as rates varied by HLA locus.

Notes on this clone: No antigen is known for it.

This CDR3 contains 14 residues. Germline V CDR1 and CDR2: LGHNA, YSLEER. Trimming took 0 bases from V and 7 from J, leaving 10 bases between them. The sequenced sample consisted of PBMCs. The sequence derives from a man in his forties in good health and CMV-seronegative. V usage is TRBV4-3 and J usage is TRBJ2-1; a weak D match, TRBD2 (5 bases). For the CDR3, the DNA is TGCGCCAGCAGCCAAGAACGGACTGAGAATGAGCAGTTCTTC. This codes for CASSQERTENEQFF.